The clone carrying this T cell receptor beta chain was seen more than once but under ten times. The antigen remains unidentified. The data were produced by immunoSEQ multiplex PCR, yet TCRdb's version contains in-frame clones alone and is incomplete. The table includes around 100,000 clones, around three quarters detected once. Trimming pared 4 bases from V and 0 bases from J, leaving 13 bases between. This CDR3 is 16 amino acids long. CDR1 and CDR2 (germline): SNHLY, FYNNEI. All patients were mismatch repair deficient, assessed by either PCR or immunohistochemistry. The sample originates from a study of PD-1 blockade in mismatch repair-deficient tumors. Study context: All were previously treated, progressing patients with 12 mismatch repair-deficient cancer types.

Study-level findings and limits: Tumor-resident clones, often undetectable pretreatment in blood, expanded then contracted after pembrolizumab.

This TCR came from an adult with mismatch repair-deficient cancer. The sample was peripheral blood, taken 60 weeks after starting pembrolizumab. The rearrangement uses TRBV2 and TRBJ1-5, with D maybe TRBD1 (6 bases). CDR3 DNA sequence: TGTGCCAGCAGTGTCAGGGGCCCGTATAGCAATCAGCCCCAGCATTTT. Protein: CASSVRGPYSNQPQHF. Together with reference TRBV2 and TRBJ1-5, the CDR3 gives the full variable domain: EPEVTQTPSHQVTQMGQEVILRCVPISNHLYFYWYRQILGQKVEFLVSFYNNEISEKSEIFDDQFSVERPDGSNFTLKIRSTKLEDSAMYFCASSVRGPYSNQPQHFGDGTRLSIL.